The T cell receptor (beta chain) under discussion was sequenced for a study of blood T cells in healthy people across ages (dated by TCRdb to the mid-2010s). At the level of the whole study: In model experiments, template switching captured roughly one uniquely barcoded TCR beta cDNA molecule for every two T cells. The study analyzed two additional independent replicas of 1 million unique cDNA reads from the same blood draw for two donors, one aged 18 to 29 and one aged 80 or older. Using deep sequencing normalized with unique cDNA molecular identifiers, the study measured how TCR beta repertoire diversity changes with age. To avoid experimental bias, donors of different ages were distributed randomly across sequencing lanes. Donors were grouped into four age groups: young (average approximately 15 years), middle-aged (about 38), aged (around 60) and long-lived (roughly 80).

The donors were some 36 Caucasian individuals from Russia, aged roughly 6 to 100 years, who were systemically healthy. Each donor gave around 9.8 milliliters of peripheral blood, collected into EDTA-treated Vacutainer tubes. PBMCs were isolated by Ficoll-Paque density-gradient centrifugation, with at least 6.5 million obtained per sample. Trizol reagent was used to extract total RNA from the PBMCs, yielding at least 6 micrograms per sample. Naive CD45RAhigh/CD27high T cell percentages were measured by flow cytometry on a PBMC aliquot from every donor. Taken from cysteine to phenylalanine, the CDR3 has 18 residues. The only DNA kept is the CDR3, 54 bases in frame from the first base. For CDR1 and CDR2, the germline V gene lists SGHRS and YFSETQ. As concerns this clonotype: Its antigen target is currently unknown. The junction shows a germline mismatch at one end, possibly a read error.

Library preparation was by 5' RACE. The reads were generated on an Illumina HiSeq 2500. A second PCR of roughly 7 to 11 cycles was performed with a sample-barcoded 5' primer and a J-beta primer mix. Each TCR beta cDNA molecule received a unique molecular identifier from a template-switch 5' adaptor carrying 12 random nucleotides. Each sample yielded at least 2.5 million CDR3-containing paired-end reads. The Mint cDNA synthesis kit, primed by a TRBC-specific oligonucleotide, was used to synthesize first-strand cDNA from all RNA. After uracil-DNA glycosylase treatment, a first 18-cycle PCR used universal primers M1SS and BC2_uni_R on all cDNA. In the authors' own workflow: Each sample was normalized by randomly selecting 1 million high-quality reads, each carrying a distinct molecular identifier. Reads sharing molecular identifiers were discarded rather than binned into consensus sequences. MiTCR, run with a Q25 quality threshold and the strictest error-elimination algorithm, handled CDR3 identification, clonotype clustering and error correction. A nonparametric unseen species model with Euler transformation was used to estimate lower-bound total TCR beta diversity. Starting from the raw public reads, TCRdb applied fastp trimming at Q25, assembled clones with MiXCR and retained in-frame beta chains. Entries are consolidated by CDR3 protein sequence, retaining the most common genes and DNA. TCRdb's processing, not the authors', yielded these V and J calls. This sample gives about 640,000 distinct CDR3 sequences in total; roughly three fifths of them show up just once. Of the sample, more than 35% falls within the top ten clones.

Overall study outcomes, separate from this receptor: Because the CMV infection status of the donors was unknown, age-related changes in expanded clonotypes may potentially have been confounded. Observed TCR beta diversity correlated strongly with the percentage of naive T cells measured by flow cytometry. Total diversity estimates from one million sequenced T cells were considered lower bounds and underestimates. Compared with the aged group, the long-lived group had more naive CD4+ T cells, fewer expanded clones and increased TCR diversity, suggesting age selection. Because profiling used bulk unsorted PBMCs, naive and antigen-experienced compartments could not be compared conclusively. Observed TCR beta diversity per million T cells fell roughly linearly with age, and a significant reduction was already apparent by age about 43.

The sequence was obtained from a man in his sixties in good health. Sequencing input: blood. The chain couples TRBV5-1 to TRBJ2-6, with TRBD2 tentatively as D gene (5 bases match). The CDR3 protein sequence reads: CASSLAPLGDSGANVLTF. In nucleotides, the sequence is TGTGCCAGCAGCTTGGCCCCCCTCGGGGACTCTGGGGCCAACGTCCTGACTTTC.